Shown below are 3 T cell receptor beta chains from a single sample sequenced in a study of control samples from healthy donors and cancer patients. TCRdb keeps only in-frame clones here, not all; method: immunoSEQ multiplex PCR. The sample has around 130,000 clones, 70% to 90% seen once. Sequencing input: blood. These receptors all stem from a man aged 50-59 years in good health.

This clone was counted a single time. This chain connects TRBV6-5 to TRBJ2-7; D remains ambiguous. The germline V and J ends were trimmed by 6 bases and 7 bases, with 7 bases remaining between them. The CDR3 sequence is 10 residues long. Germline-derived CDR1 and CDR2 are MNHEY and SVGAGI. The CDR3 DNA reads as TGTGCCAGCAGACGTGGGGAGCAGTACTTC. Translation: CASRRGEQYF.

This clone showed up just a few times. The chain carries TRBV5-1 and TRBJ1-2; D possibly corresponds to TRBD1 (6 bases). CDR3 length: 13 amino acids. V gave up 0 bases and J gave up 6 bases, with 9 bases separating them. Germline CDR1 and CDR2: SGHRS and YFSETQ. CDR3 protein: CASSLDRDHGYTF. Here the CDR3 DNA reads TGCGCCAGCAGCTTGGACAGGGATCATGGCTACACCTTC. Full variable domain (outside the CDR3, taken from reference TRBV5-1 and TRBJ1-2): KAGVTQTPRYLIKTRGQQVTLSCSPISGHRSVSWYQQTPGQGLQFLFEYFSETQRNKGNFPGRFSGRQFSNSRSEMNVSTLELGDSALYLCASSLDRDHGYTFGSGTRLTVV.

The J gene is TRBJ1-1, the V gene TRBV6-6; TRBD1 aligns across 10 bases. This CDR3 has 16 amino acids. Germline V lookup: CDR1 MNHNY, CDR2 SVGAGI (reference sequence). J was trimmed by 5 bases and V by 5 bases; bases with no gene match: 11. Here the CDR3 DNA reads TGTGCCAGCAGTACCGGGACAGGGGTAAAGGGAACTGAAGCTTTCTTT. Translation: CASSTGTGVKGTEAFF.